This T cell receptor (beta chain) was found in a study of blood T cell repertoires in COVID-19 (dated by TCRdb to the early 2020s). At the level of the whole study: Samples from collaborators originated in the United States, Italy and Spain and spanned both the acute and convalescent phases of COVID-19. Samples were obtained from the ongoing ImmuneRACE study (first 160 participants) and from over 1,000 subjects provided by 6 global collaborators. HLA class I and class II types, where available, came from metadata supplied by the sample provider rather than from assay-based typing. The repertoires were made available in a free public database intended to serve as a resource for research on the immune response to SARS-CoV-2. Deeply sampled blood TCRbeta repertoires from subjects exposed to, actively infected with, or recovered from COVID-19 were included in the dataset. Nearly every sample came with metadata listing a de-identified subject ID, COVID-19 status, age in years and sex. The material from the prospective study consisted of cDNA or gDNA derived from T cells, B-cell-depleted T cells, or PBMCs. The paper as a whole reports these results and caveats: The quantity of clinical and demographic metadata differed by source and by participant and was supplied without curation.

Whole blood was collected in K2EDTA tubes by collaborating institutions according to the institutions' own protocols. For TCRbeta analysis, collaborator samples were shipped as frozen whole blood, as isolated PBMCs, or as DNA extracted from either sample type. Compared with germline, V lacks 4 bases and J lacks 4 bases; bases without a gene match: 7. For CDR1 and CDR2, the germline V gene lists SGHRS and YFSETQ. The CDR3 spans 15 residues, from the cysteine through the phenylalanine. The DNA shown is the 45-base CDR3, in frame from base 1. The immunoSEQ Assay, a bias-controlled multiplex PCR, was used to amplify TCRbeta CDR3 regions from genomic DNA. In the original analysis: The number of nucleated cells in each sample was estimated from the amplification of reference gene primers within the assay. Sequence reads were collapsed and filtered to measure the absolute abundance of every unique TCRbeta CDR3 rearrangement. For each sample, productive Simpson clonality was calculated as the square root of Simpson's diversity index over productive rearrangements. In TCRdb, the immuneACCESS table is reduced to in-frame sequences with V and J assigned. These tables do not hold every clone; where another copy was compared, an unresolved V gene accounts for under half, and the others remain unexplained. That table is the source of V, J and clone size, and D and trimming were worked out from the DNA. Present in this sample are 200,000 to 250,000 clones, roughly 80% of which were seen just once. The biggest ten clones account for approximately 2.5% of the sample.

This clone is a singleton in its sample. The target of this receptor is not known. Qualities for individual bases were not recorded, and no much larger clone is one base off. The sequence was obtained from a woman aged 60-75 years with acute or convalescent COVID-19. The chain links TRBV5-1 with TRBJ1-3, and TRBD1 aligns with 8 junction nucleotides. Sequenced material: peripheral blood. The sequence in DNA is TGCGCCAGCAGCCTGACAGGGGATCGCGGAAACACCATATATTTT. It translates to CASSLTGDRGNTIYF. With the portions outside the CDR3 filled from the reference TRBV5-1 and TRBJ1-3 genes, the complete variable region becomes KAGVTQTPRYLIKTRGQQVTLSCSPISGHRSVSWYQQTPGQGLQFLFEYFSETQRNKGNFPGRFSGRQFSNSRSEMNVSTLELGDSALYLCASSLTGDRGNTIYFGEGSWLTVV.